Below, 8 T cell receptor beta chains from the same sample are listed, as sequenced in a study of tumour-infiltrating T cells in Burkitt lymphoma. Sequencing was performed with immunoSEQ multiplex PCR; in TCRdb, only in-frame clones are kept and a portion is missing. The data contain roughly 15,000 clones, about 77% of them seen just once; the ten biggest clones take up 2.1%. The material sequenced was tumor tissue. Receptor source: a human donor with diffuse large B-cell lymphoma.

The chain carries TRBV7-8 and TRBJ2-1; possibly TRBD1 for D (5 bases). Germline assignment: CDR1 SGHVS and CDR2 FQNEAQ. The CDR3 has 15 amino acids. Trimming took 0 bases from V and 3 from J, leaving 9 bases between them. The CDR3 is CASSLASQGYNEQFF. DNA of the CDR3: TGTGCCAGCAGCTTAGCGAGCCAGGGCTACAATGAGCAGTTCTTC.

V and J are TRBV7-9 and TRBJ1-5; 8 bases map to TRBD1. Germline V CDR1 and CDR2: SEHNR, FQNEAQ (reference sequence). V shed 5 bases, J shed 2 bases, and the junction held 2 bases outside the gene matches. This CDR3 has 14 residues. Written as DNA, the CDR3 is TGTGCCAGCAGCCAGACAGGGGGCAATCAGCCCCAGCATTTT. Protein sequence: CASSQTGGNQPQHF.

J is TRBJ2-7 and V is TRBV6-5; 7 bases line up with TRBD2. Losses at the gene ends were 0 bases for V and 5 bases for J; bases not matched to a gene: 4. This CDR3 region has 14 residues. Germline CDR1 MNHEY, CDR2 SVGAGI. The CDR3 is CASSYSMLADEQYF. As DNA, the CDR3 is TGTGCCAGCAGTTACTCGATGCTAGCGGACGAGCAGTACTTC.

The rearrangement uses TRBV5-1 and TRBJ2-5, with 9 bases that match TRBD2. CDR1 is SGHRS and CDR2 is YFSETQ in the germline V gene. J was trimmed by 3 bases and V by 5 bases; bases with no gene match: 5. This CDR3 is built from 14 residues. CDR3 nucleotides: TGCGCCAGCAGTCAAAGACTAGCGGAAGAGACCCAGTACTTC. This codes for CASSQRLAEETQYF.

This chain links TRBV9 with TRBJ2-3; the D gene is possibly TRBD1 (5 bases). The germline V gene encodes CDR1 SGDLS and CDR2 YYNGEE. With 6 bases removed from V and 0 bases from J, the gap between germline ends came to 11 bases. CDR3 size: 14 residues. CDR3 coding DNA: TGTGCCAGCAAGCAGGGCCCTAGCACAGATACGCAGTATTTT. Its protein product is CASKQGPSTDTQYF.

This clone is medium-sized within its sample. The chain employs TRBV4-3 and TRBJ1-2; D is undetermined. Germline values: CDR1 LGHNA, CDR2 YSLEER. The CDR3 contains 14 residues. V was clipped by 0 bases and J by 5 bases, with 10 bases between them. CDR3 sequence reads: CASSQDPAGYGYTF. CDR3 nucleotides: TGCGCCAGCAGCCAAGATCCCGCGGGGTATGGCTACACCTTC.

The chain links TRBV9 to TRBJ2-1, with 7 positions matching TRBD2. V shed 4 bases, J shed 3 bases, and the junction held 10 bases outside the gene matches. Germline V gene lookup returns CDR1 SGDLS and CDR2 YYNGEE. The CDR3 loop spans 16 amino acids. The CDR3 DNA reads TGTGCCAGCAGCAAAGAACCCGGGGGGATCTACAATGAGCAGTTCTTC. Translating gives CASSKEPGGIYNEQFF.

This chain links TRBV6-1 with TRBJ1-5; D gene uncertain. Germline lookup yields CDR1 MNHNS and CDR2 SASEGT. Trimming stripped 0 bases from V and 4 bases from J, with 10 bases between. This CDR3 has 15 amino acids. The CDR3 nucleotides are TGTGCCAGCAGTGAAGCTCTTGGAGGGAATCAGCCCCAGCATTTT. Protein: CASSEALGGNQPQHF.